The text below deals with one TCR beta chain. No antigen is known for it. Per-base quality was not reported, and no clone a single base away is much larger than it. Genomic DNA was extracted with the Qiagen DNeasy kit from unsorted PBMCs and from negatively selected CD4+ and CD8+ fractions. TCR beta CDR3 regions were subjected to amplification by immunoSEQ multiplex PCR with primers that anneal to V and J segments. A synthetic immune receptor repertoire was used to minimize amplification bias, and any remaining bias was removed computationally after sequencing. In the original analysis: Custom Python scripts were used to quantify repertoire diversity as the Shannon entropy index. Unsorted, CD4+ and CD8+ repertoires were analyzed separately, except in combined analyses where CD4+ and CD8+ sequences were merged in silico. A clone counted as expanded when the clone's frequency after treatment rose at least 2-fold relative to C1D1, and clones undetected at baseline were given a pseudocount of 0.5. Singleton clones were defined as clones with 0 or 1 copy at C1D1, and non-singleton clones were defined as clones with 2 or more copies. By matching protein sequences in sorted samples from the same patient, clones expanded in unsorted samples were annotated as CD4+, CD8+ or unknown. Wilcoxon tests were applied to paired samples to test diversity changes from C1D1 to C4D1. Drawn from immuneACCESS, this table holds only the in-frame rearrangements with V and J called that TCRdb kept. Clones are partly lost; checked studies trace under half to an unresolved V gene and leave the rest unexplained. V, J and clone size are taken as reported in that table, and D and trimming were inferred from the DNA itself. In this sample the table shows about 53,000 clones, roughly 80% of which occur a single time. The ten largest clones add up to 15% to 20% of the sample.

These data are taken from a study of PD-1 blockade in classical Hodgkin lymphoma (dated by TCRdb to 2018 to 2020). For the wider study: Nivolumab dosing was 3 mg/kg intravenously every 2 weeks, continuing until either disease progression or unacceptable toxicity. A peripheral blood immune signature of response to PD-1 blockade in classical Hodgkin lymphoma was defined using TCR beta sequencing and CyTOF. Results the study describes overall, beyond this receptor: Baseline TCR diversity was reported to be lower in newly diagnosed patients than in healthy donors, and even lower in relapsed/refractory patients. Lower diversity was observed in patients in whom nivolumab was started less than 1 year after ASCT, and these patients were excluded from later analyses so that confounding by immune reconstitution would be avoided. A significant rise by C4D1 was seen in CD4+ but not CD8+ TCR diversity (p=0.0027 vs p=0.16), with the rise being most apparent in complete responders (p=0.02). The study was limited to a single clinical trial cohort, and causes of repertoire differences, possibly disease activity or prior therapy, remained undefined. Baseline diversity similar to that of newly diagnosed patients was observed in trial patients achieving complete response, whereas significantly lower diversity was observed in partial responders and progressors.

Per the germline V gene, MGHRA is the CDR1 and YSYEKL is the CDR2. The CDR3 sequence holds 15 residues, the cysteine and phenylalanine included. Solely the CDR3 DNA is kept, with 45 bases framed from the first base. A distance of 14 bases separates the germline ends of V and J, which lose 0 bases and 8 bases respectively. Reading the label with the study, this specimen's time point is: cycle 1 day 1 (C1D1), immediately before nivolumab initiation. Every trial patient had relapsed after autologous stem cell transplantation, and cohorts A, B and C differed in prior brentuximab vedotin exposure. The trial cohort included 50 to 60 patients with relapsed/refractory classical Hodgkin lymphoma, and each patient had a best overall response of complete response, partial response or progressive disease. Trial patients were treated with single-agent nivolumab in the multi-cohort phase II CheckMate 205 trial. Best overall response was determined by an independent review committee according to the 2007 International Working Group response criteria. Trial PBMCs were collected just before the start of nivolumab (C1D1) and during therapy at cycle 2 day 1 and cycle 4 day 1. Peripheral blood was collected in 8 mL Vacutainer Cell Preparation Tubes, from which PBMCs were isolated by centrifugation and then cryopreserved.

The material was peripheral blood mononuclear cells (PBMCs), obtained at baseline. The TCR was taken from a human donor with classical Hodgkin lymphoma. Recombination linked TRBV4-1 to TRBJ2-1; the D segment is perhaps TRBD1 or TRBD2, each sharing 5 matched bases. The encoded CDR3 is CASSQEGVPIDEQFF. In nucleotide form, the sequence is TGCGCCAGCAGCCAAGAGGGGGTCCCCATCGATGAGCAGTTCTTC.